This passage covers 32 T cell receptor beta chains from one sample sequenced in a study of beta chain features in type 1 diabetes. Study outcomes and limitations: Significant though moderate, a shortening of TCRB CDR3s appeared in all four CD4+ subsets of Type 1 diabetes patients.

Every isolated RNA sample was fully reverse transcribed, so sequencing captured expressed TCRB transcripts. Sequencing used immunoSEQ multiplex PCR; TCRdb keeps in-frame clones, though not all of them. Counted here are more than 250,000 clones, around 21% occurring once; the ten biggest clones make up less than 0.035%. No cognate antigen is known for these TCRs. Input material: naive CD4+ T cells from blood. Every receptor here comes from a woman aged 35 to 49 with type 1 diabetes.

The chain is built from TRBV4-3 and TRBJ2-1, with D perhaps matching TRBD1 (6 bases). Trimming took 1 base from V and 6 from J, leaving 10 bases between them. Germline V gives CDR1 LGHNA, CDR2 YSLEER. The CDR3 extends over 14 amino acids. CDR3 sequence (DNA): TGCGCCAGCAGCCAAGTCACAGGGCTCAATGAGCAGTTCTTC. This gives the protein CASSQVTGLNEQFF.

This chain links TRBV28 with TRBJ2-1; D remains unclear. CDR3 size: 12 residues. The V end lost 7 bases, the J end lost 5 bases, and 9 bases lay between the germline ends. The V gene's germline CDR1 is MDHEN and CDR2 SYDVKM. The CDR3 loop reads CASIGANNEQFF. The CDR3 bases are TGTGCCAGCATCGGAGCAAACAATGAGCAGTTCTTC.

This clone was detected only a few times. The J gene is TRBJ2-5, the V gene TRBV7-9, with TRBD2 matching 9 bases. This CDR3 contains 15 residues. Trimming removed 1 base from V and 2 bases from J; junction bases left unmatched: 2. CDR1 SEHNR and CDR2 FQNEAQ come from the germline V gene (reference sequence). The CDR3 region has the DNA TGTGCCAGCAGCTTAGGACTAGCGGAACAAGAGACCCAGTACTTC. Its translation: CASSLGLAEQETQYF.

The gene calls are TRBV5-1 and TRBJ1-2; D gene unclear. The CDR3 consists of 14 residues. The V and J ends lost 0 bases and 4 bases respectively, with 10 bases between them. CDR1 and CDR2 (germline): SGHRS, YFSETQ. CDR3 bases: TGCGCCAGCAGCTTGGGGGCAGAATTCTATGGCTACACCTTC. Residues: CASSLGAEFYGYTF.

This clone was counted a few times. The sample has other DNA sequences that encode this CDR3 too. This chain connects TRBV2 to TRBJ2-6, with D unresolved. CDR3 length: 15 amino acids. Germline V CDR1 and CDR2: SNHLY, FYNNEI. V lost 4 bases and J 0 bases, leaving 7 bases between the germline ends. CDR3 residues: CASSGGPSGANVLTF. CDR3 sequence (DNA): TGTGCCAGCAGTGGAGGCCCCTCTGGGGCCAACGTCCTGACTTTC.

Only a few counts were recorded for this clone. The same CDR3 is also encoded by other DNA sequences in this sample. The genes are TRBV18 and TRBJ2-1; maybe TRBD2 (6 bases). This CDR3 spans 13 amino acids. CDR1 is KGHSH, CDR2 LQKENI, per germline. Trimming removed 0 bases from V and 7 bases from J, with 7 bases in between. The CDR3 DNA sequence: TGTGCCAGCTCACCACCAGGAGGGAATGAGCAGTTCTTC. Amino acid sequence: CASSPPGGNEQFF.

CDR3 region: CASSQDWGDGEAFF. The CDR3 nucleotides are TGCGCCAGCAGCCAAGATTGGGGAGACGGGGAAGCTTTCTTT. The chain employs TRBV4-3 and TRBJ1-1; D uncertain. V lost 0 bases to trimming and J lost 8 bases, with 13 bases between them. Germline-derived CDR1 and CDR2 are LGHNA and YSLEER. This CDR3 comprises 14 residues.

The CDR3 coding sequence is TGTGCCAGCAGACCGACAGGGCGGACTAACTATGGCTACACCTTC. Its protein product is CASRPTGRTNYGYTF. V gene TRBV7-9 combines with J gene TRBJ1-2, with 7 bases fitting TRBD1. The CDR3 length is 15 residues. V lost 6 bases to trimming and J lost 0 bases; unmatched junction nucleotides: 7. CDR1 and CDR2 from the germline V gene are SEHNR and FQNEAQ (reference sequence). Full variable domain (outside the CDR3, taken from reference TRBV7-9 and TRBJ1-2): DTGVSQNPRHKITKRGQNVTFRCDPISEHNRLYWYRQTLGQGPEFLTYFQNEAQLEKSRLLSDRFSAERPKGSFSTLEIQRTEQGDSAMYLCASRPTGRTNYGYTFGSGTRLTVV.

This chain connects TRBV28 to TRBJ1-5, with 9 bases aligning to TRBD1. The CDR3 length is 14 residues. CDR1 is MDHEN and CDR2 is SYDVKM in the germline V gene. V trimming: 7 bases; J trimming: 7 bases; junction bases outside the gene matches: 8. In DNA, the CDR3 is TGTGCCAGCATTCCGGGACAGGGTAAGCAGCCCCAGCATTTT. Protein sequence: CASIPGQGKQPQHF.

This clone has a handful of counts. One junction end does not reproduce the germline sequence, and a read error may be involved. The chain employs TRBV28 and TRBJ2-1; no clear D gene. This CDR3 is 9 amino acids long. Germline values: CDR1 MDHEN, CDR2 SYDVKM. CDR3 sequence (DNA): TGTGCCAGCGGTTTTAGGCAGTTCTTC. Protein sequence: CASGFRQFF.

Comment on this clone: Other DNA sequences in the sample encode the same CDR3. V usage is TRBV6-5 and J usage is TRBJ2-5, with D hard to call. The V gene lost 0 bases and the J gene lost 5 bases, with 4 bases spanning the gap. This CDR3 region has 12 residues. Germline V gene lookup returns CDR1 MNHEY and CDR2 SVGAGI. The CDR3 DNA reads TGTGCCAGCAGTTACTCGCGGGAGACCCAGTACTTC. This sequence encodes CASSYSRETQYF.

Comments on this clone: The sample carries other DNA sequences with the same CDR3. The CDR3 protein is CAWSPQGGNQPQHF. The DNA of the CDR3 is TGTGCCTGGAGTCCCCAAGGAGGGAATCAGCCCCAGCATTTT. The chain uses TRBV30 and TRBJ1-5; D remains ambiguous. The V end lost 2 bases, the J end lost 4 bases, and 12 bases lay between the germline ends. The CDR3 has 14 amino acids. Germline-derived CDR1 and CDR2 are GTSNPN and SVGIG (reference sequence).

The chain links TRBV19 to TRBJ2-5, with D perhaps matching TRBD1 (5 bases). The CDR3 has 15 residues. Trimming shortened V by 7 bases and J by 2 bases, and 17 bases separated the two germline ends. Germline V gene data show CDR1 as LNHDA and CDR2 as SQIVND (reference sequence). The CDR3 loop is CASTDGARSQETQYF. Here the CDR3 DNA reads TGTGCCAGTACCGATGGGGCGAGGAGTCAAGAGACCCAGTACTTC.

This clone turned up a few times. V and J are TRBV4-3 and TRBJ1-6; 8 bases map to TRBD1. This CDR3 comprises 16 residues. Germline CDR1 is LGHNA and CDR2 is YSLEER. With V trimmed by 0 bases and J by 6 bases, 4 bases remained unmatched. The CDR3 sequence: CASSQDLQGVNSPLHF. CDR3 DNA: TGCGCCAGCAGCCAAGATCTACAGGGGGTTAATTCACCCCTCCACTTT.

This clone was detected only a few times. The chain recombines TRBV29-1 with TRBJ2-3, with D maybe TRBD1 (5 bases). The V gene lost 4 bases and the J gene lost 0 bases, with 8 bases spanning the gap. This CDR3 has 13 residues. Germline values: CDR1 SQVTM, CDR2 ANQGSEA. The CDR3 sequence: CSVATDSTDTQYF. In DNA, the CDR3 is TGCAGCGTTGCGACAGATAGCACAGATACGCAGTATTTT.

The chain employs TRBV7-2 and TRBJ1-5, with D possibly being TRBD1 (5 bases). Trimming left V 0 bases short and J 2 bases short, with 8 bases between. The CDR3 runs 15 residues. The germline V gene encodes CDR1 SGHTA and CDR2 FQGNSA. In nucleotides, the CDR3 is TGTGCCAGCAGCTTAGCTGAAGGGGGCAATCAGCCCCAGCATTTT. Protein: CASSLAEGGNQPQHF.

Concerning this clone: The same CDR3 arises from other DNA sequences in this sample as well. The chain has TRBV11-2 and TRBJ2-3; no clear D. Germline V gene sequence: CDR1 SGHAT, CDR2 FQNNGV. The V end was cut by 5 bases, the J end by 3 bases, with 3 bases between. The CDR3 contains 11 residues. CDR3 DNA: TGTGCCAGCAGCCTGACAGATACGCAGTATTTT. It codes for CASSLTDTQYF.

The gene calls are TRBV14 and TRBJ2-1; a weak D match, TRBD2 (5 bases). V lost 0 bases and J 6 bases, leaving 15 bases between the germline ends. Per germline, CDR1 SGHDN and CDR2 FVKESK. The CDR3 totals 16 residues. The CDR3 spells CASSQDAGEGSNEQFF. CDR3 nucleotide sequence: TGTGCCAGCAGCCAAGATGCAGGAGAGGGATCCAATGAGCAGTTCTTC.

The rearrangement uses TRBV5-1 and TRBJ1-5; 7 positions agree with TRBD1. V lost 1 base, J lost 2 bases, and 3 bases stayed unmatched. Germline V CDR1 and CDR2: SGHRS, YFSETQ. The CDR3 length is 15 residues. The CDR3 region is CASSLTGEGNQPQHF. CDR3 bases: TGCGCCAGCAGCTTGACAGGGGAAGGCAATCAGCCCCAGCATTTT.

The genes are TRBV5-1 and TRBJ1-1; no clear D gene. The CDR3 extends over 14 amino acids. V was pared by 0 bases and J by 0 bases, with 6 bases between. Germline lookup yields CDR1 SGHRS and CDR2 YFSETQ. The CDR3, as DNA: TGCGCCAGCAGCTTGGACGCGGTGAACACTGAAGCTTTCTTT. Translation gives CASSLDAVNTEAFF.

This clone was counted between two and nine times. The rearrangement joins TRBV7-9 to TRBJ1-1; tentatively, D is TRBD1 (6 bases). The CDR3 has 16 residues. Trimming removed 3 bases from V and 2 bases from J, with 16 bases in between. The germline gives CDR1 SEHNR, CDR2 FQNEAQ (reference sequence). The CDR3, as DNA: TGTGCCAGCAGCTTCGGGACAACCCCGTTAAACACTGAAGCTTTCTTT. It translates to CASSFGTTPLNTEAFF.

The CDR3 DNA sequence: TGTGCCAGCAGCTTAGCAGTAAGACAGGGGGATCGGTCACCCCTCCACTTT. Translating it yields CASSLAVRQGDRSPLHF. The chain employs TRBV7-2 and TRBJ1-6, with 9 nucleotides matching TRBD1. The germline V gene has CDR1 SGHTA and CDR2 FQGNSA. J lost 10 bases, V lost 0 bases, and 10 bases had no gene match. The CDR3 covers 17 residues. The complete variable domain, with remaining parts taken from reference TRBV7-2 and TRBJ1-6, reads GAGVSQSPSNKVTEKGKDVELRCDPISGHTALYWYRQSLGQGLEFLIYFQGNSAPDKSGLPSDRFSAERTGGSVSTLTIQRTQQEDSAVYLCASSLAVRQGDRSPLHFGNGTRLTVT.

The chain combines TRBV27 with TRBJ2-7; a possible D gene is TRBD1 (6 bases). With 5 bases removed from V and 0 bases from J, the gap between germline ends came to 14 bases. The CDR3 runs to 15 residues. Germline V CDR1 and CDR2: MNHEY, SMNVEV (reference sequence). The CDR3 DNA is TGTGCCAGCAGTGCGTACAGGGTCAGCTCCTACGAGCAGTACTTC. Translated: CASSAYRVSSYEQYF.

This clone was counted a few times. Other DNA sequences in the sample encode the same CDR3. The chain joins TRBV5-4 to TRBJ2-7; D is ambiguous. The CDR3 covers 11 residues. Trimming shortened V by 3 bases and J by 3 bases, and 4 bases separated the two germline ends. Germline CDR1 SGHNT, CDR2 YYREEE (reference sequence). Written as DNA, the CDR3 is TGTGCCAGCAGCTCTTACTACGAGCAGTACTTC. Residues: CASSSYYEQYF.

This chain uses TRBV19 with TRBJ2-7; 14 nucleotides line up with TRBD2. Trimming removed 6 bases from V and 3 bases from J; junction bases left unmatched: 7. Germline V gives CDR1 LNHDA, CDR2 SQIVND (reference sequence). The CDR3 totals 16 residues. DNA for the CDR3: TGTGCCAGTAGCCCTTGGGGGACTAGCGGGAGCTACGAGCAGTACTTC. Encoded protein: CASSPWGTSGSYEQYF.

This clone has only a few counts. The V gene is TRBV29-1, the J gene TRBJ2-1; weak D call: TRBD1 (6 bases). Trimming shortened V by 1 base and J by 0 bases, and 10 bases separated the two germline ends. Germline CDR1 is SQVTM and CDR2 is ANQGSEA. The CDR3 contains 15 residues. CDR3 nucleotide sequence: TGCAGCGTTGAAGGGGGACACAGCTCCTACAATGAGCAGTTCTTC. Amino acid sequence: CSVEGGHSSYNEQFF.

CDR3 bases: TGCAGCGCTACGACAGGGATCGGTTATGGCTACACCTTC. This encodes CSATTGIGYGYTF. The chain combines TRBV29-1 with TRBJ1-2; 7 bases line up with TRBD1. J gave up 5 bases and V 7 bases, and 10 bases lay outside the gene matches. The CDR3 is 13 amino acids. Germline V CDR1 and CDR2: SQVTM, ANQGSEA.

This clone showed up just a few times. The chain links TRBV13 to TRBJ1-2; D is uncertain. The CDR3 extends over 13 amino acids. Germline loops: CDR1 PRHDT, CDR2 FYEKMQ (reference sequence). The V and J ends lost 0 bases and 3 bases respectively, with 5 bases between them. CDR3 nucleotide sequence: TGTGCCAGCAGCTTAGGGGCCGACTATGGCTACACCTTC. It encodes CASSLGADYGYTF.

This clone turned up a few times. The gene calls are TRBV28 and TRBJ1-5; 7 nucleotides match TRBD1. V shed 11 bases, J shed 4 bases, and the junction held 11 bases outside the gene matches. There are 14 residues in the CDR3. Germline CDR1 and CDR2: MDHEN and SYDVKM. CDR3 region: CAGRQGAVNQPQHF. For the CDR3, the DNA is TGTGCCGGGAGACAGGGAGCGGTGAATCAGCCCCAGCATTTT.

As DNA, the CDR3 is TGTGCCAGCAGTGAGCCAGGGGGAGGATACAATGAGCAGTTCTTC. Protein product: CASSEPGGGYNEQFF. The V gene is TRBV2, the J gene TRBJ2-1; possible D gene TRBD1, 7 bases. This CDR3 is built from 15 residues. V shed 3 bases and J shed 4 bases, with 13 bases lying between them. The germline gives CDR1 SNHLY, CDR2 FYNNEI.

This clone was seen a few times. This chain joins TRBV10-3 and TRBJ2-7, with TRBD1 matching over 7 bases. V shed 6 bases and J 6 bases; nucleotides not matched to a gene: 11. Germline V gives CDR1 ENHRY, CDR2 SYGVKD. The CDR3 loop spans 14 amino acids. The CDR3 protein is CAISQGQTLREQYF. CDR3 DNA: TGTGCCATCAGCCAGGGACAGACATTACGCGAGCAGTACTTC.

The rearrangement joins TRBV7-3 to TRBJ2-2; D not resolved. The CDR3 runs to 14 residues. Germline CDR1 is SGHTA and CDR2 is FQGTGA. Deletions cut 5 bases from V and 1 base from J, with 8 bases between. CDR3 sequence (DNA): TGTGCCAGCAGCACCCGACAGAACACCGGGGAGCTGTTTTTT. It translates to CASSTRQNTGELFF.